The sequence of this T cell receptor beta chain was determined in a study of tumor-infiltrating lymphocytes in primary liver carcinoma. Findings of the study overall: Tumor-adjacent and tumor-blood pairs shared a smaller degree of overlap than tumor region pairs.

Synthesis of TCR beta cDNA was carried out from about 500 ng total RNA with a constant-region primer. Three-round nested multiplex PCR performed with slightly modified ARM-PCR produced the TCR beta libraries. The study ran its first two PCR rounds for around 9 cycles each, using TRBV1-TRBV30 forward primers and a C-beta reverse primer. A single record per CDR3 protein comes from TCRdb applying MiXCR to the multiplex PCR reads. Among roughly 70,000 distinct CDR3 sequences, roughly 70% were seen once, and the ten largest hold around two fifths. Ten or more counts support this clonotype. Antigen specificity is unknown. The tissue used was unsorted bulk material of roughly 17-34 mg. RNA and DNA were co-extracted from it with the AllPrep DNA/RNA mini kit. Surgical resection served as treatment for the primary liver carcinoma of these patients. Germline values: CDR1 SGHAT, CDR2 FQNNGV. This CDR3 spans 15 amino acids. J lost 7 bases, V lost 1 base, and 6 bases had no gene match.

Source material: liver tumor tissue from sampling region 4. Subset reported: tumor region T4, right-lateral pole. This TCR was recovered from a man between 40 and 49 years old with primary liver carcinoma and hepatitis B virus infection. The chain has TRBV11-2 and TRBJ2-1, with TRBD2 matching 8 bases. CDR3 in DNA: TGTGCCAGCAGCTTAGTGGGCGGGAGGATTAATGAGCAGTTCTTC. As protein: CASSLVGGRINEQFF.